The 26 T cell receptor beta chains reported below all come from one sample, sequenced in a study of cytomegalovirus exposure and HLA in healthy donors. The PCR made use of 60 Vbeta and 13 Jbeta primers. Clones were sequenced by immunoSEQ multiplex PCR, and TCRdb holds only the in-frame ones, with some missing. Counted here are tens of thousands of clones, about a tenth occurring once; the ten biggest clones make up about 24%. Sample: PBMCs. Receptor source: a man aged 55 to 70 in good health and CMV-seropositive.

This chain links TRBV11-2 with TRBJ1-6; TRBD1 matches at 7 bases. CDR1 is SGHAT, CDR2 FQNNGV, per germline. Germline trimming cut 4 bases from V and 6 bases from J; bases unmatched to any gene: 3. The CDR3 is 14 amino acids. The CDR3 here is CASSWTGSNSPLHF. The CDR3, as DNA: TGTGCCAGCAGCTGGACAGGCTCTAATTCACCCCTCCACTTT.

The gene calls are TRBV6-1 and TRBJ1-1, with 10 bases identical to TRBD1. J gave up 4 bases and V 5 bases, and 4 bases lay outside the gene matches. CDR3 length equals 14 residues. From germline, CDR1 is MNHNS and CDR2 SASEGT. In DNA form, the CDR3 reads TGTGCCAGCAGTTTGGGACAGGGGAGCACTGAAGCTTTCTTT. Amino acids: CASSLGQGSTEAFF.

This rearrangement joins TRBV5-4 to TRBJ2-1; 10 nucleotides line up with TRBD1. Germline CDR1 is SGHNT and CDR2 is YYREEE (reference sequence). The trim removed 4 bases at V and 7 bases at J, leaving 8 bases unmatched. This CDR3 region has 15 residues. CDR3 protein: CASSLGDRGGNEQFF. As DNA, the CDR3 is TGTGCCAGCAGCCTCGGGGACAGGGGTGGTAATGAGCAGTTCTTC.

Only a few counts were recorded for this clone. The CDR3 loop is CAWDSTGLSTDTQYF. The CDR3 region has the DNA TGTGCCTGGGATTCGACAGGGTTGAGCACAGATACGCAGTATTTT. The V and J genes are TRBV30 and TRBJ2-3; 7 bases map to TRBD1. Trimming took 5 bases from V and 0 from J; bases not matched to a gene: 8. Germline V gene data show CDR1 as GTSNPN and CDR2 as SVGIG (reference sequence). The length of the CDR3 is 15 residues. The whole variable domain, filled in from reference TRBV30 and TRBJ2-3, reads SQTIHQWPATLVQPVGSPLSLECTVEGTSNPNLYWYRQAAGRGLQLLFYSVGIGQISSEVPQNLSASRPQDRQFILSSKKLLLSDSGFYLCAWDSTGLSTDTQYFGPGTRLTVL.

The rearrangement links TRBV6-1 to TRBJ2-1; tentatively, D is TRBD1 (6 bases). CDR1 MNHNS and CDR2 SASEGT come from the germline V gene. The CDR3 extends over 12 amino acids. V lost 6 bases and J 7 bases, leaving 10 bases between the germline ends. DNA of the CDR3: TGTGCCAGCAGGCCCAGGGGAAATGAGCAGTTCTTC. Translated: CASRPRGNEQFF.

The V and J genes are TRBV19 and TRBJ1-5; 9 bases map to TRBD1. The CDR3 is 15 residues long. Germline loops: CDR1 LNHDA, CDR2 SQIVND (reference sequence). Trimming cost V 7 bases and J 7 bases; bases outside gene matches: 11. CDR3 amino acids: CASNTGTGSIQPQHF. The CDR3 coding sequence is TGTGCCAGTAATACCGGGACAGGGTCAATCCAGCCCCAGCATTTT.

This clone was seen a handful of times. This CDR3 reads CASSQDRLTAGQPQHF. CDR3 coding DNA: TGTGCCAGCAGCCAAGATAGGTTAACAGCGGGACAGCCCCAGCATTTT. The rearrangement joins TRBV4-2 to TRBJ1-5, with D hard to call. The CDR3 runs 16 residues. Germline V gene sequence: CDR1 LGHNA, CDR2 YNFKEQ. V was pared by 0 bases and J by 7 bases, with 16 bases between.

This clone has just a few counts. The chain recombines TRBV11-2 with TRBJ2-7, with D possibly TRBD2 on 5 matching bases. Trimming stripped 1 base from V and 10 bases from J, with 14 bases between. Per the germline V gene, CDR1 is SGHAT and CDR2 is FQNNGV. The length of the CDR3 is 13 residues. For the CDR3, the DNA is TGTGCCAGCAGCTTAGCTTCGACTATACTACAGTACGTC. Its protein is CASSLASTILQYV.

The CDR3 nucleotides are TGTGCCAGCAGCCCCCCCCCGATAGCGGGTTACAATGAGCAGTTCTTC. Its protein product is CASSPPPIAGYNEQFF. The V call is TRBV7-2, the J call TRBJ2-1, with 7 bases identical to TRBD2. The CDR3 covers 16 residues. Per the germline V gene, CDR1 is SGHTA and CDR2 is FQGNSA. V was clipped by 5 bases and J by 4 bases; unmatched bases: 11.

This clone was observed a few times. This chain connects TRBV19 to TRBJ2-2, with 9 bases aligning to TRBD2. This CDR3 has 15 amino acids. Germline-derived CDR1 and CDR2 are LNHDA and SQIVND (reference sequence). After removal of 3 bases from V and 3 bases from J, the junction contained 2 bases not matched to a gene. The CDR3 DNA reads as TGTGCCAGTAGTATTAGCGGGGGCCACACCGGGGAGCTGTTTTTT. Amino acid sequence: CASSISGGHTGELFF.

This clone was recorded a few times. This chain links TRBV6-5 with TRBJ1-6; perhaps TRBD1 as D (6 bases). The CDR3 spans 14 residues. V lost 7 bases, J lost 7 bases, and 14 bases lay in between. The germline V gene encodes CDR1 MNHEY and CDR2 SVGAGI. CDR3 protein: CASNLGQPNSPLHF. The CDR3 bases are TGTGCCAGCAATCTTGGACAGCCCAATTCACCCCTCCACTTT.

The rearrangement uses TRBV6-1 and TRBJ1-2, with a weak D call TRBD1 (6 bases). V dropped 6 bases and J dropped 2 bases, with 16 bases sitting between them. The germline gives CDR1 MNHNS, CDR2 SASEGT. CDR3 length equals 15 residues. CDR3 nucleotide sequence: TGTGCCAGCAGAGTGATGGGGGCAGGGAACTATGGCTACACCTTC. It codes for CASRVMGAGNYGYTF.

The gene calls are TRBV5-6 and TRBJ2-5; D might be TRBD1 (5 bases). Between the trimmed V and J ends, which lost 0 bases and 7 bases, there was a span of 13 bases. The CDR3 sequence is 14 residues long. Germline loops: CDR1 SGHDT, CDR2 YYEEEE. The DNA for the CDR3 is TGTGCCAGCAGCTTGGACCCCGCAAGGGGGACCCAGTACTTC. Amino acids: CASSLDPARGTQYF. The whole variable domain, filled in from reference TRBV5-6 and TRBJ2-5, reads DAGVTQSPTHLIKTRGQQVTLRCSPKSGHDTVSWYQQALGQGPQFIFQYYEEEERQRGNFPDRFSGHQFPNYSSELNVNALLLGDSALYLCASSLDPARGTQYFGPGTRLLVL.

The DNA of the CDR3 is TGCGCCAGCAGCTTGGCCGACCGGGTACGGGGAACTGAAGCTTTCTTT. Translation: CASSLADRVRGTEAFF. This chain uses TRBV5-1 with TRBJ1-1; no reliable D call. The germline V gene has CDR1 SGHRS and CDR2 YFSETQ. Trimming took off 0 bases at V and 5 bases at J, with 17 bases between the two ends. The CDR3 is 16 amino acids.

This clone was recorded many times. J is TRBJ2-7 and V is TRBV28; 8 nucleotides agree with TRBD1. J was trimmed by 4 bases and V by 3 bases; bases with no gene match: 11. This CDR3 is 16 amino acids long. The germline V gene encodes CDR1 MDHEN and CDR2 SYDVKM. The CDR3 sequence is CASSFHLGQGTYEQYV. The DNA of the CDR3 is TGTGCCAGCAGTTTCCACCTCGGACAGGGAACTTACGAGCAGTACGTC.

This clone was found a few times. The chain couples TRBV25-1 to TRBJ2-1; a weak D match, TRBD1 (6 bases). Germline CDR1 MGHDK, CDR2 SYGVNS. V lost 6 bases and J lost 0, with 9 bases in between. CDR3 length: 14 amino acids. Here the CDR3 reads CASRRTDSYNEQFF. The CDR3 DNA follows: TGTGCCAGCAGAAGGACAGACTCCTACAATGAGCAGTTCTTC.

This chain links TRBV18 with TRBJ2-2, with TRBD1 matching 10 bases. This CDR3 is built from 15 residues. Germline CDR1 reads KGHSH; CDR2 reads LQKENI. V lost 5 bases to trimming and J lost 3 bases; unmatched junction nucleotides: 3. The chain's CDR3 is CASSSTGGYTGELFF. CDR3 bases: TGTGCCAGCTCATCGACAGGGGGCTACACCGGGGAGCTGTTTTTT.

The sample holds a few counts of this clone. The CDR3 coding sequence is TGTGCCAGCAGCTTAGTTAGGAACACCGGGGAGCTGTTTTTT. Protein sequence: CASSLVRNTGELFF. The rearrangement uses TRBV13 and TRBJ2-2; D call uncertain. Germline lookup yields CDR1 PRHDT and CDR2 FYEKMQ (reference sequence). The CDR3 runs 14 residues. Deletions cut 1 base from V and 1 base from J, with 4 bases between. Together with reference TRBV13 and TRBJ2-2, the CDR3 gives the full variable domain: AAGVIQSPRHLIKEKRETATLKCYPIPRHDTVYWYQQGPGQDPQFLISFYEKMQSDKGSIPDRFSAQQFSDYHSELNMSSLELGDSALYFCASSLVRNTGELFFGEGSRLTVL.

This clone came up a few times. An end of the junction does not agree with germline; a read error may underlie this. CDR3 protein: CASSRDRENQPF. The CDR3 bases are TGTGCCAGCAGCCGGGACAGGGAGAATCAGCCCTTC. The V and J genes are TRBV6-1 and TRBJ1-2; 9 nucleotides align to TRBD1. The CDR3 length is 12 residues. Looked up from germline, CDR1 is MNHNS and CDR2 is SASEGT.

This clone was seen a few times. This chain links TRBV9 with TRBJ2-7; D gene ambiguous. The germline V gene has CDR1 SGDLS and CDR2 YYNGEE. The CDR3 spans 13 residues. V was pared by 0 bases and J by 2 bases, with 6 bases between. DNA for the CDR3: TGTGCCAGCAGCGTAGGTTCAGCCTACGAGCAGTACTTC. Translated, it gives CASSVGSAYEQYF.

This clone turned up a few times. V and J are TRBV7-6 and TRBJ1-4, with TRBD1 matching over 8 bases. This CDR3 has 15 residues. The V gene's germline CDR1 is SGHVS and CDR2 FNYEAQ. Unmatched junction bases numbered 9, after V lost 4 bases and J lost 8 bases. The CDR3 loop is CASSSRRTGNEKLFF. CDR3 nucleotides: TGTGCCAGCAGCTCCCGAAGGACAGGGAACGAAAAACTGTTTTTT.

This chain connects TRBV19 to TRBJ2-5; the match to TRBD1 covers 7 bases. The CDR3 loop spans 14 amino acids. V shed 7 bases and J 2 bases; nucleotides not matched to a gene: 7. Germline CDR1 and CDR2: LNHDA and SQIVND (reference sequence). For the CDR3, the DNA is TGTGCCAGTACTAAGGGGACAGATCAAGAGACCCAGTACTTC. Residues: CASTKGTDQETQYF.

This clone was detected a few times. The rearrangement links TRBV18 to TRBJ2-7; D is perhaps TRBD2 (5 bases). The CDR3 is 13 residues long. CDR1 and CDR2 (germline): KGHSH, LQKENI. The V end lost 3 bases, the J end lost 3 bases, and 9 bases lay between the germline ends. The CDR3 reads CASSPPSGYEQYF. The DNA for the CDR3 is TGTGCCAGCTCACCTCCCAGCGGCTACGAGCAGTACTTC.

This clone was seen a single time. The chain is built from TRBV5-4 and TRBJ2-2, with 9 nucleotides matching TRBD2. The junction had 0 bases not matched to a gene; V was cut back by 0 bases and J by 3 bases. The germline CDR1 and CDR2 sequences are SGHNT and YYREEE (reference sequence). This CDR3 contains 15 residues. In DNA, the CDR3 is TGTGCCAGCAGCTTGGTAGCGGGGGACACCGGGGAGCTGTTTTTT. It is translated as CASSLVAGDTGELFF.

There are a few counts of this clone. The chain carries TRBV5-1 and TRBJ1-2; D is possibly TRBD1 (5 bases). The CDR3 extends over 14 amino acids. Trimming stripped 3 bases from V and 4 bases from J, with 13 bases between. The V gene's germline CDR1 is SGHRS and CDR2 YFSETQ. The CDR3 nucleotides read TGCGCCAGCAGCTCGCCGGGGGGGGGCTATGGCTACACCTTC. It codes for CASSSPGGGYGYTF.

This clone was detected a few times. The chain has TRBV7-3 and TRBJ1-1, with D hard to call. In germline, CDR1 is SGHTA, CDR2 FQGTGA. The CDR3 consists of 13 residues. The V end was cut by 1 base, the J end by 5 bases, with 8 bases between. CDR3 DNA: TGTGCCAGCAGCTTAAACAGAGTAACTGAAGCTTTCTTT. It is translated as CASSLNRVTEAFF. Supplemented by reference TRBV7-3 and TRBJ1-1, the full variable domain reads GAGVSQTPSNKVTEKGKYVELRCDPISGHTALYWYRQSLGQGPEFLIYFQGTGAADDSGLPNDRFFAVRPEGSVSTLKIQRTERGDSAVYLCASSLNRVTEAFFGQGTRLTVV.